One and the same sample provided the 5 T cell receptor beta chains below, sequenced in a study of blood T cells in healthy people across ages. A J-beta primer mix and a sample-barcoded 5' primer were used in a second PCR of roughly 6 to 11 cycles. TCRdb re-called the 5' RACE reads with MiXCR, one entry per CDR3 protein. Of hundreds of thousands of distinct CDR3 sequences listed, 49% are singletons. Sequenced: blood. The source of these receptors is an older woman in good health.

There are a few counts of this clonotype. The V and J genes are TRBV6-2 or TRBV6-3 and TRBJ2-7, with 13 bases aligning to TRBD2. The germline V gene has CDR1 MNHEY and CDR2 SVGEGT. The CDR3 is 20 amino acids. With V trimmed by 0 bases and J by 5 bases, 16 bases remained unmatched. The CDR3 sequence is CASSYSTRTDPGLAGHEQYF. DNA of the CDR3: TGTGCCAGCAGTTACTCGACCCGTACCGATCCGGGACTAGCGGGGCACGAGCAGTACTTC.

Note on this clonotype: A read error may account for a junction end that differs from germline. V and J are TRBV4-1 and TRBJ2-5; D is perhaps TRBD2 (6 bases). The DNA end is a closer match to TRBJ2-7, so the J assignment may be wrong. The CDR3 extends over 13 amino acids. The germline gives CDR1 MGHRA, CDR2 YSYEKL. This CDR3 is CVSSQEEGYEQYF. The CDR3 coding sequence is TGCGTCAGCAGCCAAGAGGAGGGCTACGAGCAGTACTTC.

V gene TRBV28 combines with J gene TRBJ2-4, with 10 positions matching TRBD2. The J call may not be correct, given that the DNA end is closer to TRBJ2-7. CDR1 and CDR2 from the germline V gene are MDHEN and SYDVKM. This CDR3 spans 14 amino acids. CDR3 sequence (DNA): TGTGCCAGCCAGGGACTAGCGCCTTCCTACGAGCAGTACTTC. Translation: CASQGLAPSYEQYF.

This rearrangement joins TRBV6-1 to TRBJ2-7, with TRBD1 as a possible D gene (5 bases). Germline V gene sequence: CDR1 MNHNS, CDR2 SASEGT. Trimming stripped 3 bases from V and 4 bases from J, with 10 bases between. The CDR3 loop spans 13 amino acids. CDR3 sequence: CASSDQGRYEQYF. The CDR3 bases are TGTGCCAGCAGTGACCAGGGCAGATACGAGCAGTACTTC.

V usage is TRBV28 and J usage is TRBJ2-1; 13 bases fit TRBD2. CDR3 size: 14 residues. Germline lookup yields CDR1 MDHEN and CDR2 SYDVKM. V was pared by 6 bases and J by 12 bases, with 8 bases of the junction left unmatched. This chain's CDR3 is CASRGTSGRAGQFF. The CDR3 DNA sequence: TGTGCCAGCAGAGGTACTAGCGGGAGGGCGGGGCAGTTCTTC. The full variable domain, with the rest looked up from reference TRBV28 and TRBJ2-1, is DVKVTQSSRYLVKRTGEKVFLECVQDMDHENMFWYRQDPGLGLRLIYFSYDVKMKEKGDIPEGYSVSREKKERFSLILESASTNQTSMYLCASRGTSGRAGQFFGPGTRLTVL.